This T cell receptor (beta chain) was identified during a study of blood T cell repertoires in COVID-19. Study details: The United States, Italy and Spain supplied acute and convalescent COVID-19 samples. Nucleic acid was either cDNA or gDNA, and it came from T cells, B-cell-depleted T cells, or PBMCs.

Under the authors' procedure: Amplified reference gene primers provided the basis for estimating nucleated cell counts. Produced via immunoSEQ multiplex PCR; TCRdb's table is partial and in-frame only. That table furnishes V, J and clone size, whereas the DNA furnished D and trimming. Of about 58,000 clones listed, more than 80% are singletons. This TCR came from a man in his fifties or sixties with acute or convalescent COVID-19. The specimen sequenced was peripheral blood.

CDR3 loop: CASSDSGTYHTEAFF. CDR3 nucleotides: TGTGCCAGCAGTGACTCCGGGACTTACCACACTGAAGCTTTCTTT. J is TRBJ1-1 and V is TRBV25-1; a possible D gene is TRBD1 (5 bases). CDR1 MGHDK and CDR2 SYGVNS come from the germline V gene. Trimming shortened V by 3 bases and J by 3 bases, and 14 bases separated the two germline ends. The CDR3 has 15 residues. Complete variable domain (other parts from reference TRBV25-1 and TRBJ1-1): EADIYQTPRYLVIGTGKKITLECSQTMGHDKMYWYQQDPGMELHLIHYSYGVNSTEKGDLSSESTVSRIRTEHFPLTLESARPSHTSQYLCASSDSGTYHTEAFFGQGTRLTVV.